The rows below give T cell receptor beta chains drawn from one sample of a study of shared clonotypes between healthy human individuals. The repertoire was sequenced with immunoSEQ multiplex PCR; TCRdb's copy has only in-frame clones and lacks some. The data contain under 1,900,000 clones, approximately 98.5% of them singletons. Material: naive CD4+ T cells sorted from blood. These receptor sequences come from a man aged 30 to 39 in good health. Each CDR3 is given with its conserved first and last residue. Each record gives: V gene, J gene, clone size, D gene, CDR3 DNA, CDR3 protein. D genes are given only for firm matches. Clone size appears in some rows only: once, few, many, or a class for an expanded clone.

TRBV5-1,TRBJ2-1,.,TRBD1,TGCGCCAGCGGCCGGGACAGGGGCCACAATGAGCAGTTCTTC,CASGRDRGHNEQFF
TRBV2,TRBJ2-7,.,TRBD1,TGTGCCAGCAGTTCCACCGGGACAGTCTCCTACGAGCAGTACTTC,CASSSTGTVSYEQYF
TRBV7-2,TRBJ2-3,.,TRBD2,TGTGCCAGCAGCAAGGGACTAGCGGGAGGAGATACGCAGTATTTT,CASSKGLAGGDTQYF
TRBV10-1,TRBJ1-5,few,.,TGCGCCAGCAAATCCCGACGGAAACGGTATCAGCCCCAGCATTTT,CASKSRRKRYQPQHF
TRBV19,TRBJ2-7,.,TRBD1,TGTGCCAGTAGTATAGCAGCCGGGACAGCCGGCTACGAGCAGTACTTC,CASSIAAGTAGYEQYF
TRBV19,TRBJ2-5,.,.,TGTGCCAGTAGTATAGCGGTGGGGGTCCAAGAGACCCAGTACTTC,CASSIAVGVQETQYF
TRBV7-2,TRBJ1-3,.,.,TGTGCCAGCAGCGGGATTTCTGGAAACACCATATATTTT,CASSGISGNTIYF
TRBV5-1,TRBJ2-5,once,.,TGCGCCAGCAGCTATAGCGGGACCCAGTACTTC,CASSYSGTQYF
TRBV6-4,TRBJ1-5,.,.,TGTGCCAGCAGTGAAACAGCCTTCAATCAGCCCCAGCATTTT,CASSETAFNQPQHF
TRBV6-5,TRBJ1-2,.,TRBD1,TGTGCCAGCAGCTTACAGGGGTTAGGGGGCTACACCTTC,CASSLQGLGGYTF
TRBV10-1,TRBJ2-7,.,TRBD2,TGCGCCAGCAGTGAGTGGGTGGGAGGGCCTTTGATCGAGCAGTACTTC,CASSEWVGGPLIEQYF
TRBV27,TRBJ1-5,.,.,TGTGCCAGCAGCGAACAGGGTAGCAATCAGCCCCAGCATTTT,CASSEQGSNQPQHF
TRBV13,TRBJ2-3,.,TRBD2,TGTGCCAGCAGCATTGGACTAGCGGCCACAGATACGCAGTATTTT,CASSIGLAATDTQYF
TRBV7-9,TRBJ2-1,.,.,TGTGCCAGCAGCCCGGGTGCTCAGCAGTTCTTC,CASSPGAQQFF
TRBV29-1,TRBJ2-1,.,TRBD1,TGCAGCGTACGCAGAAGGGCCGGGACAGGGGTAGTAAATGAGCAGTTCTTC,CSVRRRAGTGVVNEQFF
TRBV28,TRBJ1-5,.,.,TGTGCCAGCAGTAATACGGGGCAGCCCCAGCATTTT,CASSNTGQPQHF
TRBV4-2,TRBJ2-1,.,TRBD2,TGTGCCAGCAGCCAAGAGGCGGGAGGGTTCGACAATGAGCAGTTCTTC,CASSQEAGGFDNEQFF
TRBV5-4,TRBJ2-1,.,.,TGTGCCAGCGAGGCTAGCCAATACAATGAGCAGTTCTTC,CASEASQYNEQFF
TRBV5-6,TRBJ2-1,.,TRBD2,TGTGCCAGCAGCTTCTCACCGACTAGCGGGAGCTCCTACAATGAGCAGTTCTTC,CASSFSPTSGSSYNEQFF
TRBV28,TRBJ1-2,.,.,TGTGCCAGCAGTTCCAGGGACTGGGGTCGGGAAGCTAACTATGGCTACACCTTC,CASSSRDWGREANYGYTF
TRBV30,TRBJ2-7,.,.,TGTGCCTGGAGTGTAGGACAGCAGCGTTACGAGCAGTACTTC,CAWSVGQQRYEQYF
TRBV6-1,TRBJ2-7,.,.,TGTGCCAGCAATGGACCAGCCTACGAGCAGTACTTC,CASNGPAYEQYF
TRBV6-5,TRBJ2-1,.,.,TGTGCCAGCAAGGAGAGAACTACCCTTTACAATGAGCAGTTCTTC,CASKERTTLYNEQFF
TRBV9,TRBJ2-7,.,.,TGTGCCAGCAGCGTAGGGTCAGGACCGACCTACGAGCAGTACTTC,CASSVGSGPTYEQYF
TRBV9,TRBJ2-7,.,TRBD1,TGTGCCAGCAGCGCCCAGGGACAGCCTTCCTACGAGCAGTACTTC,CASSAQGQPSYEQYF
TRBV29-1,TRBJ2-1,once,TRBD2,TGCAGCGTTGAAGATCCTAGCGGGACCCACTCCTACAATGAGCAGTTCTTC,CSVEDPSGTHSYNEQFF
TRBV6-1,TRBJ1-5,once,TRBD1,TGTGCCAGCAGTGCATGGGAGGGACAGCATAGCAATCAGCCCCAGCATTTT,CASSAWEGQHSNQPQHF
TRBV7-2,TRBJ2-2,.,.,TGTGCCAGCAGCTTTACCCAGACCGGGGAGCTGTTTTTT,CASSFTQTGELFF
TRBV5-1,TRBJ2-7,.,TRBD1,TGCGCCAGCAGCTTCCGGACAGGTTCCTACGAGCAGTACTTC,CASSFRTGSYEQYF
TRBV11-3,TRBJ2-1,.,.,TGTGCCAGCAGCACTCGGACGGGAAATGAGCAGTTCTTC,CASSTRTGNEQFF
TRBV5-1,TRBJ1-4,.,TRBD1,TGCGCCAGCAGCTTCCGACAGGGGGATGAAAAACTGTTTTTT,CASSFRQGDEKLFF
TRBV15,TRBJ2-7,.,.,TGTGCCACCAGCAAAGGCAGAATCTACGAGCAGTACTTC,CATSKGRIYEQYF
TRBV27,TRBJ2-1,.,TRBD2,TGTGCCAGCACCCGCGGGGGACTTTCCTACAATGAGCAGTTCTTC,CASTRGGLSYNEQFF
TRBV28,TRBJ1-5,.,TRBD1,TGTGCCAGCAGTTCGGGACAGGGGGATCAGCCCCAGCATTTT,CASSSGQGDQPQHF
TRBV5-1,TRBJ2-1,.,TRBD2,TGCGCCAGCAGGATGGGACTAGCGGGACGAAATGAGCAGTTCTTC,CASRMGLAGRNEQFF
TRBV30,TRBJ2-4,.,.,TGTGCCTGGAGTGTAATCGGGGCCAAAAACATTCAGTACTTC,CAWSVIGAKNIQYF
TRBV10-3,TRBJ2-3,.,TRBD1,TGTGCCATCAGGACGACAGGGGGACGGACAGATACGCAGTATTTT,CAIRTTGGRTDTQYF
TRBV28,TRBJ1-4,.,TRBD1,TGTGCCACCCTCCGACAGGGAGTCAATGAAAAACTGTTTTTT,CATLRQGVNEKLFF
TRBV5-1,TRBJ2-3,.,TRBD1,TGCGCCACCGGGGACAGGGTCACAGATACGCAGTATTTT,CATGDRVTDTQYF
TRBV18,TRBJ1-5,.,TRBD1,TGTGCCAGCTCACTACAGGGGGTAGATCAGCCCCAGCATTTT,CASSLQGVDQPQHF